The clone carrying this T cell receptor (beta chain) appeared a few times. The participants were between roughly 18 and 100 years old and came from under 25 US areas. Recovery among Cohort 3 donors was established by two negative PCRs, clearance, or symptom resolution. The data stem from a study of blood T cell repertoires in COVID-19. About the study: Both acute and convalescent COVID-19 samples were obtained from the United States, Italy and Spain. PBMCs, B-cell-depleted T cells, or T cells were the source of the cDNA or gDNA that made up the material.

The table came from immunoSEQ multiplex PCR; TCRdb's copy has only in-frame clones and leaves some out. This table holds a few hundred thousand clones, 83% found once. The CDR3 extends over 15 amino acids. V was pared by 2 bases and J by 5 bases, with 15 bases between. Looked up from germline, CDR1 is MNHNS and CDR2 is SASEGT. The specimen was PBMCs or T cells enriched from blood (not recorded which). This TCR was sampled from a woman aged 45-59 years who had recovered from COVID-19. The genes are TRBV6-1 and TRBJ1-1; D not certain. In DNA, the CDR3 is TGTGCCAGCAGTGAACGGGGTGGGTCTCGGACTGAAGCTTTCTTT. Its translation: CASSERGGSRTEAFF.